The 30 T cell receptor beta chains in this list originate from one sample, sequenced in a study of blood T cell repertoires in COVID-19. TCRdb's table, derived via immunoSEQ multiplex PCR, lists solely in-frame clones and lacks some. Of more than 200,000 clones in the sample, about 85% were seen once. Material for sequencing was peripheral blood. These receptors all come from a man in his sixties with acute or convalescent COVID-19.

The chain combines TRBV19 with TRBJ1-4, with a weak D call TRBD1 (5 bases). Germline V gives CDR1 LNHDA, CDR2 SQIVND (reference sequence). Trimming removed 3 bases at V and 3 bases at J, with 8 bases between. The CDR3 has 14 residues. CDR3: CASSIQGSNEKLFF. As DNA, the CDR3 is TGTGCCAGTAGTATTCAGGGTTCTAATGAAAAACTGTTTTTT. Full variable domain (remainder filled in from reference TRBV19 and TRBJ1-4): DGGITQSPKYLFRKEGQNVTLSCEQNLNHDAMYWYRQDPGQGLRLIYYSQIVNDFQKGDIAEGYSVSREKKESFPLTVTSAQKNPTAFYLCASSIQGSNEKLFFGSGTQLSVL.

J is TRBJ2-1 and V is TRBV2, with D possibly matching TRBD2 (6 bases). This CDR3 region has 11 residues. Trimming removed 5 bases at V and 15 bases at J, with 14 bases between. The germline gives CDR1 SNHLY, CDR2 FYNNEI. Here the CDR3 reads CASSPWDFMFF. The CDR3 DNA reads TGTGCCAGCAGTCCGTGGGACTTTATGTTCTTC.

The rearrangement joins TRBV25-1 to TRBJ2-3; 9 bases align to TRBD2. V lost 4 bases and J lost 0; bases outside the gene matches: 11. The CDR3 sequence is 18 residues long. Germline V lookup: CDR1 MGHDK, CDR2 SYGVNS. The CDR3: CASSARRRGGQSTDTQYF. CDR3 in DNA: TGTGCCAGCAGTGCCAGACGGCGGGGGGGCCAAAGCACAGATACGCAGTATTTT.

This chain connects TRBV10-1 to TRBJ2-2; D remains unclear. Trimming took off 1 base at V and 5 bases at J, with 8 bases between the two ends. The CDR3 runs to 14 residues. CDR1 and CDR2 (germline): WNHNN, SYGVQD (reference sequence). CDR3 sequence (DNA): TGCGCCAGCAGTGAGTTTGGTGCGACCGGGGAGCTGTTTTTT. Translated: CASSEFGATGELFF.

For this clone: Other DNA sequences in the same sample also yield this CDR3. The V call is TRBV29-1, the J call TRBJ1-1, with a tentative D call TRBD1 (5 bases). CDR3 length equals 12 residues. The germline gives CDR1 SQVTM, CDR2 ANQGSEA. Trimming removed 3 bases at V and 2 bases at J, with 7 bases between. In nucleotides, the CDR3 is TGCAGCGTTGACAGGGCTAACACTGAAGCTTTCTTT. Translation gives CSVDRANTEAFF.

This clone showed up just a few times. Written as DNA, the CDR3 is TGTGCCAGCAGCTTAGGTCTCGATGAGCAGTTCTTC. Translation gives CASSLGLDEQFF. The chain joins TRBV11-3 to TRBJ2-1; no firm D call. The germline V gene encodes CDR1 SGHNT and CDR2 YENEEA. The V end was cut by 1 base, the J end by 8 bases, with 6 bases between. This CDR3 has 12 amino acids. Using reference TRBV11-3 and TRBJ2-1 for the parts outside the CDR3, the full variable domain is EAGVVQSPRYKIIEKKQPVAFWCNPISGHNTLYWYLQNLGQGPELLIRYENEEAVDDSQLPKDRFSAERLKGVDSTLKIQPAELGDSAVYLCASSLGLDEQFFGPGTRLTVL.

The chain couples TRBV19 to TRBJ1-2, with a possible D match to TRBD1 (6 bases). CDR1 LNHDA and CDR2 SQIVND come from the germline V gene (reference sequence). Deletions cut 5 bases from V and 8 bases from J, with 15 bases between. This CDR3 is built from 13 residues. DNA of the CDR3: TGTGCCAGTAGTCCCCTCAGGGGTGGGGGCTACACCTTC. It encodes CASSPLRGGGYTF.

The CDR3 DNA reads TGTGCCACCAGTGATGTCAGGGTGAATGAGCAGTTCTTC. Residues: CATSDVRVNEQFF. This chain joins TRBV24-1 and TRBJ2-1; maybe TRBD1 (5 bases). Germline values: CDR1 KGHDR, CDR2 SFDVKD. Deletions cut 3 bases from V and 7 bases from J, with 9 bases between. The CDR3 covers 13 residues.

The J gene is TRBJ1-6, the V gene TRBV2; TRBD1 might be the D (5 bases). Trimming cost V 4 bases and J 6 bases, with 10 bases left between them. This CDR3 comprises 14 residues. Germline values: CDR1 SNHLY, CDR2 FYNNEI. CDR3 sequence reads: CASSAGGANSPLHF. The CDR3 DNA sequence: TGTGCCAGCAGTGCGGGAGGGGCTAATTCACCCCTCCACTTT.

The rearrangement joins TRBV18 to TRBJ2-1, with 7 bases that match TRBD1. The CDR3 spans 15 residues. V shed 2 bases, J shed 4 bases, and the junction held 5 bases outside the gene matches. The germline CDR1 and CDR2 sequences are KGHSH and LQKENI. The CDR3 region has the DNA TGTGCCAGCTCACCATTACAGGGGTATTACAATGAGCAGTTCTTC. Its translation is CASSPLQGYYNEQFF.

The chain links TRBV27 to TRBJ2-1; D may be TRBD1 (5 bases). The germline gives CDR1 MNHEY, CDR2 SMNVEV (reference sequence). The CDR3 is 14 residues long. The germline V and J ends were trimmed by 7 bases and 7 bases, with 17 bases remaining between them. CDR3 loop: CASKLGPGSNEQFF. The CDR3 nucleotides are TGTGCCAGCAAACTGGGGCCCGGGTCTAATGAGCAGTTCTTC.

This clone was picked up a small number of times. CDR3 residues: CASSLGGGRGDNEQFF. The CDR3 DNA follows: TGTGCCAGCAGCTTGGGGGGCGGGAGAGGGGACAATGAGCAGTTCTTC. The chain joins TRBV5-4 to TRBJ2-1; 7 bases align to TRBD2. V dropped 0 bases and J dropped 5; count of bases not matched to a gene: 8. The CDR3 spans 16 residues. CDR1 and CDR2 (germline): SGHNT, YYREEE (reference sequence).

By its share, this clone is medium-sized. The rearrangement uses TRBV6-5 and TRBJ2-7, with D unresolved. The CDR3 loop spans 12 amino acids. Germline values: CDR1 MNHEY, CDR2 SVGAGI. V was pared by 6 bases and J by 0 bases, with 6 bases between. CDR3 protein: CASSSDSYEQYF. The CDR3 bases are TGTGCCAGCAGCTCAGACTCCTACGAGCAGTACTTC.

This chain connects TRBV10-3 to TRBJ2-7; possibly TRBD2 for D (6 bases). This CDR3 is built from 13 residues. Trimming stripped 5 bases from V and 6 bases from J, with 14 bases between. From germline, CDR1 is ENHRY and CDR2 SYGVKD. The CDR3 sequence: CAISRTGEGEQYF. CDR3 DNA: TGTGCCATCAGTCGGACGGGAGAGGGCGAGCAGTACTTC.

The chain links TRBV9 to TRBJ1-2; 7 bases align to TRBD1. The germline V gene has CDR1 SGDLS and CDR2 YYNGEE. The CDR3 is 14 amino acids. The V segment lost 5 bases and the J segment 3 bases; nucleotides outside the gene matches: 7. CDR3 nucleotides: TGTGCCAGCAGGGAGCAAGGGGGCGACTATGGCTACACCTTC. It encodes CASREQGGDYGYTF.

As DNA, the CDR3 is TGTGCCAGCAGCTTAAGCGCGGGGGGGAGCACAGATACGCAGTATTTT. Translated: CASSLSAGGSTDTQYF. The J gene is TRBJ2-3, the V gene TRBV7-2, with TRBD2 identical over 9 bases. CDR1 SGHTA and CDR2 FQGNSA come from the germline V gene. The CDR3 runs to 16 residues. V was clipped by 2 bases and J by 0 bases; unmatched bases: 3. The full variable domain, rest sourced from reference TRBV7-2 and TRBJ2-3, is GAGVSQSPSNKVTEKGKDVELRCDPISGHTALYWYRQSLGQGLEFLIYFQGNSAPDKSGLPSDRFSAERTGGSVSTLTIQRTQQEDSAVYLCASSLSAGGSTDTQYFGPGTRLTVL.

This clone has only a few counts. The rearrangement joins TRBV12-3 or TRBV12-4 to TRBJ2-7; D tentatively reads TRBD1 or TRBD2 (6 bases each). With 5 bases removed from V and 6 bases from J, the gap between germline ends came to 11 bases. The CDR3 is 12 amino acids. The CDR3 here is CASSIGGREQYF. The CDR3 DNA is TGTGCCAGCAGTATAGGGGGGCGCGAGCAGTACTTC.

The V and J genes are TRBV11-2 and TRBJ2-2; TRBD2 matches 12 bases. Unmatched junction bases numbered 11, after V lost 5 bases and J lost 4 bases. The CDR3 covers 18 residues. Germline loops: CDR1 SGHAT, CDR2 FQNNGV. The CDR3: CASSIRLAGAPSTGELFF. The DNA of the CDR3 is TGTGCCAGCAGCATCAGACTAGCGGGGGCCCCGAGCACCGGGGAGCTGTTTTTT.

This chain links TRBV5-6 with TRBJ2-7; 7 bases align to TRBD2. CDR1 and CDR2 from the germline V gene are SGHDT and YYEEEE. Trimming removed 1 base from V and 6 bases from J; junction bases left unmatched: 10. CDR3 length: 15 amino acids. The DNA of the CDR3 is TGTGCCAGCAGCTTGAGGGAGGGTCTAGCGGCCGAGCAGTACTTC. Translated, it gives CASSLREGLAAEQYF.

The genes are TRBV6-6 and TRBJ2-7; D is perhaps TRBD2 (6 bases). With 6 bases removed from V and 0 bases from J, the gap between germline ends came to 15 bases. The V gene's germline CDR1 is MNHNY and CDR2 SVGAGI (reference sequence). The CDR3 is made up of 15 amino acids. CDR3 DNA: TGTGCCAGCAGCTATAGCGGCCTGAGCTCCTACGAGCAGTACTTC. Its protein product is CASSYSGLSSYEQYF.

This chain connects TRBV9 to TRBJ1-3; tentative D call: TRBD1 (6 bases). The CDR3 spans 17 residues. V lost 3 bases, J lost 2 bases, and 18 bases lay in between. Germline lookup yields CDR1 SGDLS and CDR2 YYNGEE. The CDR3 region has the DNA TGTGCCAGCAGCGCAGGAACAGGGACCCTTCCTGGAAACACCATATATTTT. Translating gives CASSAGTGTLPGNTIYF.

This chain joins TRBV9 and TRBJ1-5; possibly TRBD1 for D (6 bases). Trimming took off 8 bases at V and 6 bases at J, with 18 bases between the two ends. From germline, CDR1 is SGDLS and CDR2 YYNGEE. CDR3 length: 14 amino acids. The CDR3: CARGQGLVSQPQHF. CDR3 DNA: TGTGCCAGGGGCCAGGGGTTGGTGTCTCAGCCCCAGCATTTT.

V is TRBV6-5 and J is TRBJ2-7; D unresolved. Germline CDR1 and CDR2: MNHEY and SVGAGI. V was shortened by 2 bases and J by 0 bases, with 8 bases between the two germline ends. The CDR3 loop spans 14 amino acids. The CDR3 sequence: CASSYTVVSYEQYF. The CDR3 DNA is TGTGCCAGCAGTTACACTGTTGTCTCCTACGAGCAGTACTTC.

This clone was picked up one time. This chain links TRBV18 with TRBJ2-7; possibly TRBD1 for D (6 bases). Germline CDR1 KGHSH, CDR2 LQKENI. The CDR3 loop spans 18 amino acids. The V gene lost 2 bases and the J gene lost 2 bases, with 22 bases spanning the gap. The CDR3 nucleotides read TGTGCCAGCTCACCAAAGATTAACAACAGGGTGGAAGCCTACGAGCAGTACTTC. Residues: CASSPKINNRVEAYEQYF.

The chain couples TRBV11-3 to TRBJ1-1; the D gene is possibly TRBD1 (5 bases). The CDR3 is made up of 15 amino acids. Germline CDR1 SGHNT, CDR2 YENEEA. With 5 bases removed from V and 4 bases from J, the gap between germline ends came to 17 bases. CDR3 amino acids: CASSPSGGSTTEAFF. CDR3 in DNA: TGTGCCAGCAGCCCCTCGGGGGGGTCGACCACTGAAGCTTTCTTT.

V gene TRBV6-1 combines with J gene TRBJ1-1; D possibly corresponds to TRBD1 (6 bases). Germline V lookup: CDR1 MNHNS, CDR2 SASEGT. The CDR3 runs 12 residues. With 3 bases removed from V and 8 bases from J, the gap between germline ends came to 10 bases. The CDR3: CASSEPQGEAFF. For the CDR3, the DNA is TGTGCCAGCAGTGAGCCTCAGGGGGAAGCTTTCTTT.

The CDR3 reads CASRQTGVANQPQHF. The CDR3 DNA reads TGTGCCAGCAGACAAACAGGGGTGGCCAATCAGCCCCAGCATTTT. The chain combines TRBV4-2 with TRBJ1-5; 7 nucleotides line up with TRBD1. V trimming: 6 bases; J trimming: 3 bases; junction bases outside the gene matches: 8. The germline CDR1 and CDR2 sequences are LGHNA and YNFKEQ. This CDR3 spans 15 amino acids.

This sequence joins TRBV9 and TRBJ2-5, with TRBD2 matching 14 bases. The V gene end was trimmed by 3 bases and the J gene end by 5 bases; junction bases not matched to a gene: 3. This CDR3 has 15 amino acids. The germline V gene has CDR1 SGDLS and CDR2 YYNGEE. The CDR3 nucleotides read TGTGCCAGCAGCGGCCGGACTAGCGGGGGGGAGACCCAGTACTTC. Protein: CASSGRTSGGETQYF.

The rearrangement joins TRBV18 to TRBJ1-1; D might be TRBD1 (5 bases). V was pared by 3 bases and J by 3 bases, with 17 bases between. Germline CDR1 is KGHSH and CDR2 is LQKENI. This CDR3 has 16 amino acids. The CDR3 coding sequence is TGTGCCAGCTCACCCCTCGGGAGGGGAAGTGACACTGAAGCTTTCTTT. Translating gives CASSPLGRGSDTEAFF.

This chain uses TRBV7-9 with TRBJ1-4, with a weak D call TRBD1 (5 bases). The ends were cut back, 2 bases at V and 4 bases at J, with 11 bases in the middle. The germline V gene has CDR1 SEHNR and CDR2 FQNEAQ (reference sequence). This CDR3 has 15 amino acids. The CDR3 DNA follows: TGTGCCAGCAGCTTAAGAACAGGCGATAATGAAAAACTGTTTTTT. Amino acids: CASSLRTGDNEKLFF.